This note documents a single T cell receptor beta chain sequence. Its antigen remains unknown. Germline CDR1 KGHSH, CDR2 LQKENI. This CDR3 comprises 14 residues. Trimming pared 3 bases from V and 0 bases from J, leaving 5 bases between. Clones were sequenced by immunoSEQ multiplex PCR, and TCRdb holds only the in-frame ones, with some missing. The sample gives 95,000 to 110,000 clones, around 91% of which show up once; approximately 18% is in the top ten. This sample was taken from a study of T cell responses to AZD1222 COVID-19 vaccine. Study-level background: Pooled in the analysis were second doses at about 4 or about 12 weeks.

Whole-study findings and limits: With two AZD1222 doses given, Spike-specific TCR breadth and depth both rose. Among AZD1222 vaccinees, only six or seven were seropositive at baseline. Researchers report vaccine-associated CD4 TCRs spanning spike, with dominance at 160-218 and 743-854.

The receptor was isolated from an adult in good health. This material consisted of peripheral blood, taken on day 0 of AZD1222 vaccination. The gene calls are TRBV18 and TRBJ1-4; D not certain. The DNA for the CDR3 is TGTGCCAGCTCACCGGGAGCAACTAATGAAAAACTGTTTTTT. Translating it yields CASSPGATNEKLFF.